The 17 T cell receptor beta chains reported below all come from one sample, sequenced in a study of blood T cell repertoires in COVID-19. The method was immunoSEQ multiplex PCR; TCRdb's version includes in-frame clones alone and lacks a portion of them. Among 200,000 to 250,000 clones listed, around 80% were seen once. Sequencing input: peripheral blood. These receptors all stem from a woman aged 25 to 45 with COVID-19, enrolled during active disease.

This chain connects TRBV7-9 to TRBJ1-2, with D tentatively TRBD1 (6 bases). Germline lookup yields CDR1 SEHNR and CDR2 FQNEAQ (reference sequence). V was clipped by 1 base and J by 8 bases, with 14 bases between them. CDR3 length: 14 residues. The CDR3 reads CASSLEGDAWGYTF. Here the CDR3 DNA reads TGTGCCAGCAGCTTAGAGGGGGATGCTTGGGGCTACACCTTC.

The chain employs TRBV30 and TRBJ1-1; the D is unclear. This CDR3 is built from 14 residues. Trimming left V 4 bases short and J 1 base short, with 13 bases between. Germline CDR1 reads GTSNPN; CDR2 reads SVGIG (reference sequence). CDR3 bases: TGTGCCTGGACTACTGGGCTCCAGAACACTGAAGCTTTCTTT. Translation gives CAWTTGLQNTEAFF.

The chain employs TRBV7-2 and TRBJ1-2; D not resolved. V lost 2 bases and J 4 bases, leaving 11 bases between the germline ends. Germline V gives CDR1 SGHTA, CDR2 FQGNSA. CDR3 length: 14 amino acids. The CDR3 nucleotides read TGTGCCAGCAGCTTACCGAAGACTTCCTATGGCTACACCTTC. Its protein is CASSLPKTSYGYTF. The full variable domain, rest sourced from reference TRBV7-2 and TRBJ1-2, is GAGVSQSPSNKVTEKGKDVELRCDPISGHTALYWYRQSLGQGLEFLIYFQGNSAPDKSGLPSDRFSAERTGGSVSTLTIQRTQQEDSAVYLCASSLPKTSYGYTFGSGTRLTVV.

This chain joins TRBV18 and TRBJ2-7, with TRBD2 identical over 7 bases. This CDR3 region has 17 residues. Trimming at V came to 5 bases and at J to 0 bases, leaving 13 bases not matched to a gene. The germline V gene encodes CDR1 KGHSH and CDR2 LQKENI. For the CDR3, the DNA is TGTGCCAGCTCAGAAACACGGAGCGGGGCCAGCTCCTACGAGCAGTACTTC. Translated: CASSETRSGASSYEQYF. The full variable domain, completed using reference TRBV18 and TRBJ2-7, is NAGVMQNPRHLVRRRGQEARLRCSPMKGHSHVYWYRQLPEEGLKFMVYLQKENIIDESGMPKERFSAEFPKEGPSILRIQQVVRGDSAAYFCASSETRSGASSYEQYFGPGTRLTVT.

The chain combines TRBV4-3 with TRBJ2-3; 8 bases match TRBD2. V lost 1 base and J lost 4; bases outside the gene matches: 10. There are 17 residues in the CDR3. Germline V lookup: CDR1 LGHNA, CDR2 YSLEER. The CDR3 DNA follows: TGCGCCAGCAGCCAAGGGAACCCGGGAGGGATCCCAGATACGCAGTATTTT. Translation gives CASSQGNPGGIPDTQYF.

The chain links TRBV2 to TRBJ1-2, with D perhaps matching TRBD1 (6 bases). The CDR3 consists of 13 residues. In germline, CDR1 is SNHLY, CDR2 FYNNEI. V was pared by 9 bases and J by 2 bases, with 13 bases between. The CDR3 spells CASSRDINYGYTF. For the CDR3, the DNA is TGTGCCAGTTCTAGGGACATCAACTATGGCTACACCTTC.

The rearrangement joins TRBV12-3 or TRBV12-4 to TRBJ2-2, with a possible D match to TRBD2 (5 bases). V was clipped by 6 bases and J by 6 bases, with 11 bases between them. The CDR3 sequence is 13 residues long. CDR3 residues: CASRRTGPGELFF. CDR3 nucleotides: TGTGCCAGCAGAAGGACTGGTCCCGGGGAGCTGTTTTTT.

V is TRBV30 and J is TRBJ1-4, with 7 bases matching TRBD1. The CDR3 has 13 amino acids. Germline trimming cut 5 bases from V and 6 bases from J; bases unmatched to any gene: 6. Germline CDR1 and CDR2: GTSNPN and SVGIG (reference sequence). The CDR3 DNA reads TGTGCCTGGGGCCGGGACAGCTATGAAAAACTGTTTTTT. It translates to CAWGRDSYEKLFF.

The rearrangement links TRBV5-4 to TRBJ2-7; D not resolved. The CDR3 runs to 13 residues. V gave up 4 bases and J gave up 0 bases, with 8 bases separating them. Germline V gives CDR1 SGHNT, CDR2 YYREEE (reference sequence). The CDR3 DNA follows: TGTGCCAGCAGCCCCACCGGCTCCTACGAGCAGTACTTC. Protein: CASSPTGSYEQYF.

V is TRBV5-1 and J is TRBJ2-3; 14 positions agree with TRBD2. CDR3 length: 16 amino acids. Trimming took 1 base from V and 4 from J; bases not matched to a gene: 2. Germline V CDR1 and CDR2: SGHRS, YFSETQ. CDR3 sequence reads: CASSLRTSGGSDTQYF. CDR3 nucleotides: TGCGCCAGCAGCTTGAGGACTAGCGGGGGGTCAGATACGCAGTATTTT.

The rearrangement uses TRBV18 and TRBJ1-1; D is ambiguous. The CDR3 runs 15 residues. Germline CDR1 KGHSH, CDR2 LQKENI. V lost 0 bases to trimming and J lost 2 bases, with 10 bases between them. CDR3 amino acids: CASSPPSRGNTEAFF. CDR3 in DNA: TGTGCCAGCTCACCACCGAGCCGGGGTAACACTGAAGCTTTCTTT.

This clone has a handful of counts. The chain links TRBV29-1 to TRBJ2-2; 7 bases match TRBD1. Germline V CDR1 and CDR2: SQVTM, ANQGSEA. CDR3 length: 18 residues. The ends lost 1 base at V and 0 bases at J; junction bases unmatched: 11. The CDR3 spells CSVEGHYTGAANTGELFF. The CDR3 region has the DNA TGCAGCGTTGAAGGACATTATACAGGGGCGGCGAACACCGGGGAGCTGTTTTTT.

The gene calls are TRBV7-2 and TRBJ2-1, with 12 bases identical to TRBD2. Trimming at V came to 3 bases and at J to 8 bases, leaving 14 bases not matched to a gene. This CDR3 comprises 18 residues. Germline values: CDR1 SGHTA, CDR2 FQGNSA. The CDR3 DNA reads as TGTGCCAGCAGCTTCCGACTAGCGGGAGATCTGGTTATGGATGAGCAGTTCTTC. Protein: CASSFRLAGDLVMDEQFF.

For the CDR3, the DNA is TGTGCCAGAAGCGAGGACAGGGTACGGACTGAAGCTTTCTTT. Its translation: CARSEDRVRTEAFF. The chain joins TRBV7-5 to TRBJ1-1; the listed D gene, TRBD1, was not tested against the DNA. TRBV7-5 is noted as a pseudogene. The CDR3 is 14 amino acids.

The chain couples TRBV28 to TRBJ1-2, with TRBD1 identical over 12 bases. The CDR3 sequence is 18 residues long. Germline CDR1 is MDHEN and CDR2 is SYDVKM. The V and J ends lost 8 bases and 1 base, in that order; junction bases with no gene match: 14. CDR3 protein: CASQDATGTGGVNYGYTF. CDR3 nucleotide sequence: TGTGCCAGCCAGGATGCAACCGGGACAGGGGGCGTTAACTATGGCTACACCTTC.

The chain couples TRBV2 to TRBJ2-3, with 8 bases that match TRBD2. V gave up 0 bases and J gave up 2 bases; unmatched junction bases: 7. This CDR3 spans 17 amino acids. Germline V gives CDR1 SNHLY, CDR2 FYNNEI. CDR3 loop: CASSEALAGGPTDTQYF. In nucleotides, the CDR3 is TGTGCCAGCAGTGAAGCGCTTGCGGGGGGCCCCACAGATACGCAGTATTTT.

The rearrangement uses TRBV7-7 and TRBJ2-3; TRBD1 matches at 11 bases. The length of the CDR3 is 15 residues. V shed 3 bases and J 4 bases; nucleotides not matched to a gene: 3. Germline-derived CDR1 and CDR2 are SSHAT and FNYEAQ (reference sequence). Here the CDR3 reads CASSLLGQGADTQYF. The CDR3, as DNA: TGTGCCAGCAGCTTGTTGGGACAGGGGGCAGATACGCAGTATTTT.